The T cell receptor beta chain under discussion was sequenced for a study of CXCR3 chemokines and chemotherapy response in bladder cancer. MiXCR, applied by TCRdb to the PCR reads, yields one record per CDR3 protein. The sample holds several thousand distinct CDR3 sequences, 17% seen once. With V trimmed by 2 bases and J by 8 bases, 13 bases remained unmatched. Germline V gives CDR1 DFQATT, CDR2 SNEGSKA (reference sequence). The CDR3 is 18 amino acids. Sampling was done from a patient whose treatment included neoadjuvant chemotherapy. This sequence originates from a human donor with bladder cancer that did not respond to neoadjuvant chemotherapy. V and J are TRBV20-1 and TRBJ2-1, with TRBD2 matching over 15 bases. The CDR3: CSARPPGLAGGPGYEQFF. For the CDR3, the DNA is TGCAGTGCTAGACCTCCTGGACTAGCGGGGGGGCCAGGGTATGAGCAGTTCTTC.